This note documents a single T cell receptor beta chain sequence. The antigen is undetermined. Its ends do not fully match the called genes, so a read error is possible. The CDR3 runs 12 residues. Germline lookup yields CDR1 MDHEN and CDR2 SYDVKM. Assay: immunoSEQ multiplex PCR; the TCRdb copy retains only in-frame clones and omits some. The sample consists of fewer than 4,000 clones, about 83% of them appearing once. The record originates from a study of chemoradiotherapy in HPV16-positive cancers. Regarding the study as a whole: Candidate HPV-specific clones and E7-related TCR motifs grew in tumor during treatment. HPV-specific T cells were functionally defined from only a couple of HPV16-positive patients. In HPV16-positive patients, HPV-responsive T-cell expansion tracked better recurrence-free survival.

The specimen was tumor tissue, collected from a patient who underwent chemoradiotherapy. This clonotype was obtained from a human donor with HPV-associated anogenital cancer. The chain is built from TRBV28 and TRBJ1-2, with a weak D call TRBD1 (5 bases). The CDR3 bases are TGTGCCAGCAGTTTGGGGGAAAATGGCTGCACCTTC. The encoded protein is CASSLGENGCTF.